Presented here are 10 T cell receptor beta chains from one specimen sequenced in a study of CD8+ T cells in alopecia areata (dated by TCRdb to the late 2010s). Libraries were built with the immunoSEQ multiplex PCR assay. RNA was extracted from all samples and reverse transcribed into cDNA as template for TCR sequencing. The immuneACCESS repertoire file appears here via TCRdb, limited to in-frame rearrangements. These files lack a portion of the clones; in checked studies, under half of the deficit traces to unresolved V genes, and the cause of the others is not known. The sample records under 150,000 clones, less than 70% of which are singletons. Of the sample, 3% to 4% is held by the ten largest clones. The time point label corresponds to: 20 to 30 weeks on oral tofacitinib. The treatment or condition tag for this specimen amounts to: oral pan-JAK inhibitor, 5-10 mg twice daily. Sequenced material: CD4+ T cells sorted from blood, taken at week 24, from a patient treated with tofacitinib. The receptors stem from a human donor with alopecia areata.

The chain carries TRBV10-2 and TRBJ2-5, with 13 bases matching TRBD2. The J segment lost 7 bases and the V segment lost 2 bases, leaving 1 base of the junction unmatched. CDR1 WSHSY and CDR2 SAAADI come from the germline V gene. This CDR3 has 14 residues. DNA of the CDR3: TGCGCCAGCAGTGAGGGACTAGCGGGGGTGACCCAGTACTTC. It codes for CASSEGLAGVTQYF.

V and J are TRBV29-1 and TRBJ2-2; unclear D gene. Germline CDR1 SQVTM, CDR2 ANQGSEA. With 2 bases removed from V and 9 bases from J, the gap between germline ends came to 10 bases. The CDR3 is 12 amino acids. CDR3 residues: CSVESLRRELFF. CDR3 DNA: TGCAGCGTTGAATCCCTACGAAGGGAGCTGTTTTTT.

V and J are TRBV10-3 and TRBJ1-3; tentatively, D is TRBD1 (5 bases). The CDR3 is made up of 14 amino acids. V dropped 7 bases and J dropped 1 base, with 11 bases sitting between them. Looked up from germline, CDR1 is ENHRY and CDR2 is SYGVKD. The CDR3 region is CAIIGDRSGNTIYF. The DNA of the CDR3 is TGTGCCATCATAGGGGATCGGTCTGGAAACACCATATATTTT.

The rearrangement uses TRBV25-1 and TRBJ2-3; weak D call: TRBD1 (6 bases). The germline V gene has CDR1 MGHDK and CDR2 SYGVNS. The CDR3 consists of 14 residues. V was trimmed by 2 bases and J by 2 bases, leaving 8 bases between them. This CDR3 is CASSEQGHTDTQYF. The CDR3 coding sequence is TGTGCCAGCAGTGAACAGGGACACACAGATACGCAGTATTTT.

This clone was detected only a few times. The chain has TRBV7-9 and TRBJ2-3; unclear D gene. From germline, CDR1 is SEHNR and CDR2 FQNEAQ (reference sequence). Trimming took 2 bases from V and 0 from J, leaving 6 bases between them. The CDR3 extends over 14 amino acids. The CDR3 nucleotides are TGTGCCAGCAGCTTAAGCCTCAGCACAGATACGCAGTATTTT. It codes for CASSLSLSTDTQYF.

This clone appeared a few times. The chain carries TRBV6-5 and TRBJ2-7; 7 bases are shared with TRBD1. V lost 0 bases, J lost 5 bases, and 7 bases stayed unmatched. Germline lookup yields CDR1 MNHEY and CDR2 SVGAGI. The CDR3 runs 15 residues. The CDR3 is CASSYSGQTAHEQYF. As DNA, the CDR3 is TGTGCCAGCAGTTACTCGGGACAGACAGCCCACGAGCAGTACTTC.

This clone was seen more than once but under ten times. The chain is built from TRBV11-3 and TRBJ2-2; D could derive from TRBD1 or TRBD2 (6 bases each). Germline V CDR1 and CDR2: SGHNT, YENEEA. CDR3 length equals 19 residues. V lost 2 bases, J lost 5 bases, and 24 bases lay in between. The CDR3 is CASSLFAPGGGRTTGELFF. The CDR3 DNA reads as TGTGCCAGCAGCTTATTTGCCCCGGGTGGGGGGCGGACGACCGGGGAGCTGTTTTTT.

The chain is built from TRBV7-3 and TRBJ2-1, with D hard to call. The CDR3 runs to 13 residues. Germline V CDR1 and CDR2: SGHTA, FQGTGA. Trimming cost V 2 bases and J 5 bases, with 7 bases left between them. The CDR3 DNA is TGTGCCAGCAGCTTAGAGGCTAACAATGAGCAGTTCTTC. Translating it yields CASSLEANNEQFF.

V is TRBV7-9 and J is TRBJ1-1; D unresolved. Germline CDR1 SEHNR, CDR2 FQNEAQ (reference sequence). This CDR3 comprises 10 residues. V shed 5 bases and J shed 5 bases, with 3 bases lying between them. The CDR3 DNA is TGTGCCAGCAGCCAGACTGAAGCTTTCTTT. It specifies CASSQTEAFF.

This chain connects TRBV6-1 to TRBJ1-1; the D is unclear. This CDR3 is 10 amino acids long. In germline, CDR1 is MNHNS, CDR2 SASEGT. The CDR3 is CATGNTEAFF. The DNA for the CDR3 is TGTGCAACTGGAAACACTGAAGCTTTCTTT.